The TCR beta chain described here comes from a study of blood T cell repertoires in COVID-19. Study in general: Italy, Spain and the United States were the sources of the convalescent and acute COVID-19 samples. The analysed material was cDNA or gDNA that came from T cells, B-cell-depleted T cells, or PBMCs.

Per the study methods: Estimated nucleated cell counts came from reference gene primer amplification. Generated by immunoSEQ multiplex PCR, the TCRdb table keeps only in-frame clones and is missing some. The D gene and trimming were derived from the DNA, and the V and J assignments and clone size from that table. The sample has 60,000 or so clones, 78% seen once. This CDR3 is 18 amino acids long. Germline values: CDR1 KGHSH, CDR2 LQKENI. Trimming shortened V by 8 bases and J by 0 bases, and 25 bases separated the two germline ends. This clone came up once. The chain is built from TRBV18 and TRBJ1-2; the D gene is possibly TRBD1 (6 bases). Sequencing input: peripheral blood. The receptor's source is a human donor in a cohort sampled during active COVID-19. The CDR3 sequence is CASTGRRIDDGTNYGYTF. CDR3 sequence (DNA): TGTGCCAGCACAGGGAGAAGGATCGACGACGGAACTAACTATGGCTACACCTTC.